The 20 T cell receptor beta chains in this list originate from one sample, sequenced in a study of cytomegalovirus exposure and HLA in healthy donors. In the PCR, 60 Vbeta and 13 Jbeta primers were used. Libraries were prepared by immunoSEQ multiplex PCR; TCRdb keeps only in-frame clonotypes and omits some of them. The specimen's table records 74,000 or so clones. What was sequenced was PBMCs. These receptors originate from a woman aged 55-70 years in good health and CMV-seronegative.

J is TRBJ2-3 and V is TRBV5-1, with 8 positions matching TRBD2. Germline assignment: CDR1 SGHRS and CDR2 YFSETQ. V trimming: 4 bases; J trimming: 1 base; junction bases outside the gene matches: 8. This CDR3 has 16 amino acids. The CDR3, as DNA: TGCGCCAGCAGCCGTATAGCGGGATCCGGCACAGATACGCAGTATTTT. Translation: CASSRIAGSGTDTQYF.

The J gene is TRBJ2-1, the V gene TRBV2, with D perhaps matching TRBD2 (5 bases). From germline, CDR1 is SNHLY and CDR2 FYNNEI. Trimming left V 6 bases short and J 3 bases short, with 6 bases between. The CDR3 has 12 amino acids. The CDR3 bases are TGTGCCAGCAGGGGAGACTACAATGAGCAGTTCTTC. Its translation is CASRGDYNEQFF.

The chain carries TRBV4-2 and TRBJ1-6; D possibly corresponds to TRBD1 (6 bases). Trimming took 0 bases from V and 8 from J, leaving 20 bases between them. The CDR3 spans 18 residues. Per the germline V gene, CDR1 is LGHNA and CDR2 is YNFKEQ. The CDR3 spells CASSQDSGRGRGYSPLHF. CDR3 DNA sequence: TGTGCCAGCAGCCAAGATTCGGGGAGGGGCAGGGGATATTCACCCCTCCACTTT.

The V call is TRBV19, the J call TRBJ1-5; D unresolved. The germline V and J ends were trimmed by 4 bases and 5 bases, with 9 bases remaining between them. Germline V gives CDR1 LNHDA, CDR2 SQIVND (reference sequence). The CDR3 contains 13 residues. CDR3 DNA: TGTGCCAGTAGTAGCCAGGTTGATCAGCCCCAGCATTTT. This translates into CASSSQVDQPQHF.

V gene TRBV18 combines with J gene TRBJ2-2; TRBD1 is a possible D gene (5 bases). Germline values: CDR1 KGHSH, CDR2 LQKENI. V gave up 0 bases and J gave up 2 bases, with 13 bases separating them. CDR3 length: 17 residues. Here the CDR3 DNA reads TGTGCCAGCTCACCACCCGGACACACGGAAAACACCGGGGAGCTGTTTTTT. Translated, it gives CASSPPGHTENTGELFF.

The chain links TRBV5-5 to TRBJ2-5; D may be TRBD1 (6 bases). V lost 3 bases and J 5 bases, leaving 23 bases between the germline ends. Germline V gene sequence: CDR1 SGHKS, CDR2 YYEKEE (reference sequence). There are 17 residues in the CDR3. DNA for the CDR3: TGTGCCAGCAGCTGGGGGTCAGGGGCCCCACCGGGGGAGACCCAGTACTTC. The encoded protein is CASSWGSGAPPGETQYF.

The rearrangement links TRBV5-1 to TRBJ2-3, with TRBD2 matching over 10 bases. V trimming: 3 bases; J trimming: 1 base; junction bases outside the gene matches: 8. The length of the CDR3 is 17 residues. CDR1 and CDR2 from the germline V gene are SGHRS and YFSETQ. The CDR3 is CASSSMSSGSGTDTQYF. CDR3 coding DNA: TGCGCCAGCAGCTCAATGTCTAGCGGGAGCGGCACAGATACGCAGTATTTT.

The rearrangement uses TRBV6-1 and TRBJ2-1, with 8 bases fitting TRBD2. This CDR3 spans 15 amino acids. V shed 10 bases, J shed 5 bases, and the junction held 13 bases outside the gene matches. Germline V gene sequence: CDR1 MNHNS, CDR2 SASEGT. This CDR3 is CATASGSGGNNEQFF. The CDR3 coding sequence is TGTGCCACCGCGAGCGGGAGTGGGGGAAACAATGAGCAGTTCTTC.

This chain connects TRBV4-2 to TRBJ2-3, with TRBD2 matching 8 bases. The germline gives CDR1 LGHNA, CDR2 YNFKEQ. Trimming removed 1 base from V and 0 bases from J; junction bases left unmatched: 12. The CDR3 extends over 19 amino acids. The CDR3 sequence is CASSQVGAGGLASTDTQYF. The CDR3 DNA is TGTGCCAGCAGCCAAGTAGGTGCGGGAGGACTTGCTAGCACAGATACGCAGTATTTT.

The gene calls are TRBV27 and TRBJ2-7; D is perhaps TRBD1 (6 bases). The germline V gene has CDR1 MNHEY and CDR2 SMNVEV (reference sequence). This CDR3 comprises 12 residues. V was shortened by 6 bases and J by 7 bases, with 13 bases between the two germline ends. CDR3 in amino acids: CASRTGLREQYF. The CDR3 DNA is TGTGCCAGCAGAACAGGGTTGAGGGAGCAGTACTTC.

The CDR3 nucleotides are TGTGCCACCAGAACAGGGATAAATGAAAAACTGTTTTTT. Translation gives CATRTGINEKLFF. The genes are TRBV6-6 and TRBJ1-4, with TRBD1 as a possible D gene (6 bases). Germline loops: CDR1 MNHNY, CDR2 SVGAGI (reference sequence). V was clipped by 10 bases and J by 5 bases, with 14 bases between them. CDR3 size: 13 residues.

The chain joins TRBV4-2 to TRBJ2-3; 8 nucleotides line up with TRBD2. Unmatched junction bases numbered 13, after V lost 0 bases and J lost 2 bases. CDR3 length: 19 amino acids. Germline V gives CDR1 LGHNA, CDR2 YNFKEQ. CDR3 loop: CASSQETVARLASTDTQYF. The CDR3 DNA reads TGTGCCAGCAGCCAAGAAACGGTCGCGAGACTAGCGTCCACAGATACGCAGTATTTT.

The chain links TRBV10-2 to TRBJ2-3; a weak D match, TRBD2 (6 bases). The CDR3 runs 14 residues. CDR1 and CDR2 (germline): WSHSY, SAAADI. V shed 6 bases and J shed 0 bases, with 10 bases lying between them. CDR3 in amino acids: CASRASGSTDTQYF. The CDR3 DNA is TGCGCCAGCAGGGCCAGCGGGAGCACAGATACGCAGTATTTT.

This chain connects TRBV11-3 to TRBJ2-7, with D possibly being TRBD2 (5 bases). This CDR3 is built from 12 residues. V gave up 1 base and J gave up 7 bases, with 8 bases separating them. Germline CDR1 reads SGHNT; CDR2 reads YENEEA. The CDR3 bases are TGTGCCAGCAGCTTAGGAAGAGGGGAGCAGTACTTC. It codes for CASSLGRGEQYF. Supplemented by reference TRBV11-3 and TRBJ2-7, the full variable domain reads EAGVVQSPRYKIIEKKQPVAFWCNPISGHNTLYWYLQNLGQGPELLIRYENEEAVDDSQLPKDRFSAERLKGVDSTLKIQPAELGDSAVYLCASSLGRGEQYFGPGTRLTVT.

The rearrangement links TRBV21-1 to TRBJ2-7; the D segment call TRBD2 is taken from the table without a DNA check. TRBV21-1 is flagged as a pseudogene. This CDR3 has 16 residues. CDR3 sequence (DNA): TGTGCCAGCAGCAAATTGGGGAGGGACTCCACCTACGAGCAGTACTTC. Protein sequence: CASSKLGRDSTYEQYF.

The DNA of the CDR3 is TGTGCTCATAGTCCCCTAGCGGGAGTAACCTCGGACGAGCAGTACTTC. This sequence encodes CAHSPLAGVTSDEQYF. The V call is TRBV10-3, the J call TRBJ2-7; 10 bases are shared with TRBD2. Germline V gene sequence: CDR1 ENHRY, CDR2 SYGVKD. The CDR3 is made up of 16 amino acids.

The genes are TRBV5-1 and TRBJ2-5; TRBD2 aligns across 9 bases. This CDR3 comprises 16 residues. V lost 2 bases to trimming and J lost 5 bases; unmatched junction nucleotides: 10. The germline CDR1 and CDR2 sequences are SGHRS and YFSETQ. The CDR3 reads CASSLAGTSLLETQYF. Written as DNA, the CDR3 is TGCGCCAGCAGCTTAGCCGGGACTAGCTTATTGGAGACCCAGTACTTC.

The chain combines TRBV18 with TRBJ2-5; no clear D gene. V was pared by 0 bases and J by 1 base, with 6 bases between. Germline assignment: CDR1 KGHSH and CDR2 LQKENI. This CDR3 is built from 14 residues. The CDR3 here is CASSPPHGQETQYF. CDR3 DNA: TGTGCCAGCTCACCACCGCACGGCCAAGAGACCCAGTACTTC.

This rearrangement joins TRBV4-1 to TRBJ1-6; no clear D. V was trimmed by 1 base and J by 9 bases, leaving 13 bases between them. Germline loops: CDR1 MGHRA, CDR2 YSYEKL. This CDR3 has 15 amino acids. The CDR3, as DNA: TGCGCCAGCAGCCAAGGATCGGCAGGTCGTTCACCCCTCCACTTT. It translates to CASSQGSAGRSPLHF.

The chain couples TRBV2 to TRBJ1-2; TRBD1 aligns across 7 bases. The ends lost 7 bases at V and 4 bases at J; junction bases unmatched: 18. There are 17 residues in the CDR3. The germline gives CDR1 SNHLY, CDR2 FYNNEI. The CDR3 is CASTLSAGTANFYGYTF. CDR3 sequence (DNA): TGTGCCAGCACCCTTTCGGCCGGGACAGCGAATTTCTATGGCTACACCTTC.